A single sample is the source of the 29 T cell receptor beta chains below, sequenced in a study of CD8 T cells in Susac syndrome. It was with random hexamers that 0.5 to 1 ug RNA was reverse transcribed. From the immunoSEQ multiplex PCR reads, TCRdb called clonotypes with MiXCR, one entry per CDR3 protein. Of approximately 200,000 distinct CDR3 sequences in the sample, 95% were seen once. What was sequenced was CD4+ T cells from PBMCs. These TCRs come from a human donor with multiple sclerosis.

The CDR3 reads CASGQDRGDTQYF. CDR3 bases: TGCGCCAGCGGACAGGACAGGGGAGATACGCAGTATTTT. The V gene is TRBV5-1, the J gene TRBJ2-3; 9 bases match TRBD1. With V trimmed by 7 bases and J by 5 bases, 5 bases remained unmatched. The germline CDR1 and CDR2 sequences are SGHRS and YFSETQ. This CDR3 has 13 amino acids.

The V and J genes are TRBV5-1 and TRBJ2-7; D is possibly TRBD2 (6 bases). Trimming pared 5 bases from V and 3 bases from J, leaving 9 bases between. The CDR3 length is 12 residues. The germline V gene has CDR1 SGHRS and CDR2 YFSETQ. In nucleotides, the CDR3 is TGCGCCAGCAGTCAGGACTACTACGAGCAGTACTTC. The encoded protein is CASSQDYYEQYF.

This clonotype was observed a single time. The gene calls are TRBV30 and TRBJ2-7; D gene ambiguous. CDR1 is GTSNPN and CDR2 is SVGIG in the germline V gene (reference sequence). With 0 bases removed from V and 7 bases from J, the gap between germline ends came to 7 bases. The CDR3 totals 11 residues. The CDR3 region is CAWSVVDEQYF. CDR3 in DNA: TGTGCCTGGAGTGTGGTGGATGAGCAGTACTTC.

This clonotype has just one count. The chain carries TRBV12-3 or TRBV12-4 and TRBJ1-2, with 8 bases lining up with TRBD1. The CDR3 contains 13 residues. V lost 3 bases to trimming and J lost 8 bases; unmatched junction nucleotides: 5. The CDR3 sequence is CASSFQGAEGYTF. CDR3 sequence (DNA): TGTGCCAGCAGTTTCCAGGGGGCGGAAGGCTACACCTTC.

V is TRBV30 and J is TRBJ1-3; D is unresolved. V shed 8 bases and J shed 4 bases, with 12 bases lying between them. Germline V gene sequence: CDR1 GTSNPN, CDR2 SVGIG (reference sequence). The CDR3 extends over 12 amino acids. The CDR3 DNA reads TGTGCCGGTGGACGAATGGGAAACACCATATATTTT. It yields the protein CAGGRMGNTIYF.

The CDR3 loop is CASSQSVVLPNGYTF. As DNA, the CDR3 is TGCGCCAGCAGCCAATCTGTGGTCCTACCTAATGGCTACACCTTC. The chain employs TRBV4-1 and TRBJ1-2, with D uncertain. This CDR3 contains 15 residues. The germline V gene encodes CDR1 MGHRA and CDR2 YSYEKL. V lost 2 bases and J 6 bases, leaving 16 bases between the germline ends.

This clonotype was detected only once. The V gene is TRBV30, the J gene TRBJ1-2; 9 nucleotides line up with TRBD1. The CDR3 has 14 residues. Losses at the gene ends were 3 bases for V and 4 bases for J; bases not matched to a gene: 6. CDR1 GTSNPN and CDR2 SVGIG come from the germline V gene (reference sequence). DNA for the CDR3: TGTGCCTGGAGCCGACAGGGGGTGGTCTATGGCTACACCTTC. Translated, it gives CAWSRQGVVYGYTF.

The rearrangement links TRBV7-9 to TRBJ1-1; D is unresolved. The ends were cut back, 4 bases at V and 4 bases at J, with 7 bases in the middle. Germline CDR1 SEHNR, CDR2 FQNEAQ (reference sequence). This CDR3 is built from 12 residues. CDR3 loop: CASSWRTTEAFF. The CDR3 nucleotides read TGTGCCAGCAGCTGGAGGACCACTGAAGCTTTCTTT.

The chain combines TRBV6-2 or TRBV6-3 with TRBJ2-7; D gene ambiguous. In germline, CDR1 is MNHEY, CDR2 SVGEGT. The CDR3 is 13 amino acids. Deletions cut 7 bases from V and 4 bases from J, with 14 bases between. CDR3 DNA sequence: TGTGCCAGCACCAACTTTCCTAAATACGAGCAGTACTTC. Translation gives CASTNFPKYEQYF.

About this clonotype itself: One end of the junction fails to match germline, which may point to a read error. DNA for the CDR3: TGTGCCAGCAGTCCTGCGGCGGGGGGTACCCTCTTC. Protein: CASSPAAGGTLF. The gene calls are TRBV6-5 and TRBJ2-1; 8 positions match TRBD2. Germline loops: CDR1 MNHEY, CDR2 SVGAGI. This CDR3 has 12 residues.

The CDR3 here is CASRPPGRTAGELFF. CDR3 coding DNA: TGTGCCAGCAGGCCCCCGGGACGGACCGCCGGGGAGCTGTTTTTT. This rearrangement joins TRBV6-5 to TRBJ2-2; D could derive from TRBD1 or TRBD2 (5 bases each). Germline V gene sequence: CDR1 MNHEY, CDR2 SVGAGI. This CDR3 contains 15 residues. Trimming cost V 6 bases and J 6 bases, with 17 bases left between them.

This chain links TRBV5-4 with TRBJ2-1; D remains unclear. This CDR3 region has 14 residues. V was pared by 0 bases and J by 4 bases, with 8 bases between. Looked up from germline, CDR1 is SGHNT and CDR2 is YYREEE (reference sequence). This CDR3 reads CASSLDTRYNEQFF. DNA of the CDR3: TGTGCCAGCAGCTTGGACACACGATACAATGAGCAGTTCTTC.

This chain connects TRBV9 to TRBJ2-1; D ambiguous. Germline V CDR1 and CDR2: SGDLS, YYNGEE. This CDR3 is 18 amino acids long. The V gene lost 3 bases and the J gene lost 0 bases, with 19 bases spanning the gap. CDR3 loop: CASSDPINGVRSYNEQFF. CDR3 bases: TGTGCCAGCAGCGATCCCATAAACGGAGTTCGCTCCTACAATGAGCAGTTCTTC.

In its sample, this clonotype was seen once. The V call is TRBV3-1, the J call TRBJ1-2, with D unresolved. The length of the CDR3 is 13 residues. V was pared by 4 bases and J by 4 bases, with 10 bases between. Germline loops: CDR1 LGHDT, CDR2 YNNKEL (reference sequence). The CDR3 bases are TGTGCCAGCAGCCCCCGAAACGGCTATGGCTACACCTTC. Translated: CASSPRNGYGYTF.

This chain uses TRBV4-2 with TRBJ2-1, with 8 bases identical to TRBD2. Germline values: CDR1 LGHNA, CDR2 YNFKEQ. The length of the CDR3 is 16 residues. The junction had 9 bases not matched to a gene; V was cut back by 4 bases and J by 4 bases. The DNA for the CDR3 is TGTGCCAGCAGCCCCTACGGGGGGGCGGGGTACAATGAGCAGTTCTTC. The encoded protein is CASSPYGGAGYNEQFF.

The chain recombines TRBV3-1 with TRBJ2-7; 8 bases are a match to TRBD1. This CDR3 comprises 15 residues. The V gene's germline CDR1 is LGHDT and CDR2 YNNKEL (reference sequence). Trimming cost V 3 bases and J 2 bases; bases outside gene matches: 6. The CDR3 is CASSHSYRGAYEQYV. CDR3 nucleotides: TGTGCCAGCAGCCATTCCTACAGGGGGGCCTACGAGCAGTACGTC.

The V and J genes are TRBV29-1 and TRBJ1-2; D not certain. The CDR3 covers 13 residues. V dropped 1 base and J dropped 9 bases, with 15 bases sitting between them. Per germline, CDR1 SQVTM and CDR2 ANQGSEA. The CDR3, as DNA: TGCAGCGTTGAAGTGGTTTCATCGCGGCGCTACACCTTC. Translating it yields CSVEVVSSRRYTF. Complete variable domain (other parts from reference TRBV29-1 and TRBJ1-2): SAVISQKPSRDICQRGTSLTIQCQVDSQVTMMFWYRQQPGQSLTLIATANQGSEATYESGFVIDKFPISRPNLTFSTLTVSNMSPEDSSIYLCSVEVVSSRRYTFGSGTRLTVV.

V usage is TRBV30 and J usage is TRBJ1-5; D uncertain. The CDR3 is made up of 13 amino acids. Germline-derived CDR1 and CDR2 are GTSNPN and SVGIG (reference sequence). V lost 5 bases and J 0 bases, leaving 8 bases between the germline ends. The CDR3 loop is CAWARDSNQPQHF. The DNA of the CDR3 is TGTGCCTGGGCTAGGGATAGCAATCAGCCCCAGCATTTT.

This chain joins TRBV29-1 and TRBJ2-3, with D perhaps TRBD2 (6 bases). The CDR3 extends over 13 amino acids. Germline V gene lookup returns CDR1 SQVTM and CDR2 ANQGSEA. V was cut by 8 bases and J by 5 bases, with 17 bases left in between. The CDR3 protein is CSTGTPGGDTQYF. CDR3 nucleotides: TGCAGCACTGGGACTCCCGGGGGAGATACGCAGTATTTT.

The J gene is TRBJ2-3, the V gene TRBV9; tentatively, D is TRBD2 (6 bases). The CDR3 contains 16 residues. Looked up from germline, CDR1 is SGDLS and CDR2 is YYNGEE. Trimming removed 0 bases from V and 1 base from J, with 12 bases in between. The CDR3 DNA sequence: TGTGCCAGCAGCGTAGGGGTGGGGGAGGGCACAGATACGCAGTATTTT. Encoded protein: CASSVGVGEGTDTQYF.

The chain has TRBV5-1 and TRBJ2-7, with D possibly being TRBD1 (6 bases). The CDR3 covers 13 residues. V lost 1 base to trimming and J lost 5 bases, with 10 bases between them. From germline, CDR1 is SGHRS and CDR2 YFSETQ. Here the CDR3 DNA reads TGCGCCAGCAGCTTGACAGGGATGGACGAGCAGTACTTC. Encoded protein: CASSLTGMDEQYF.

This chain joins TRBV2 and TRBJ2-3; the match to TRBD2 covers 14 bases. The V gene's germline CDR1 is SNHLY and CDR2 FYNNEI. Trimming at V came to 5 bases and at J to 4 bases, leaving 5 bases not matched to a gene. This CDR3 is 16 amino acids long. CDR3 bases: TGTGCCAGCAGTCGACTAGCGGGGGGGCAGGCAGATACGCAGTATTTT. Residues: CASSRLAGGQADTQYF.

The rearrangement joins TRBV30 to TRBJ2-1, with D possibly matching TRBD2 (6 bases). Germline V CDR1 and CDR2: GTSNPN, SVGIG (reference sequence). The CDR3 is 15 amino acids. V was cut by 3 bases and J by 0 bases, with 12 bases left in between. CDR3 in amino acids: CAWRRDWRSYNEQFF. Here the CDR3 DNA reads TGTGCCTGGAGGCGGGACTGGCGCTCCTACAATGAGCAGTTCTTC. Full variable domain (remainder filled in from reference TRBV30 and TRBJ2-1): SQTIHQWPATLVQPVGSPLSLECTVEGTSNPNLYWYRQAAGRGLQLLFYSVGIGQISSEVPQNLSASRPQDRQFILSSKKLLLSDSGFYLCAWRRDWRSYNEQFFGPGTRLTVL.

The J gene is TRBJ1-1, the V gene TRBV30; D not certain. CDR1 and CDR2 (germline): GTSNPN, SVGIG (reference sequence). V was trimmed by 1 base and J by 2 bases, leaving 14 bases between them. This CDR3 contains 15 residues. Here the CDR3 DNA reads TGTGCCTGGAGTGGGGTGAGCGGGAGCAACACTGAAGCTTTCTTT. Protein: CAWSGVSGSNTEAFF.

The chain has TRBV27 and TRBJ1-1; no firm D call. CDR1 MNHEY and CDR2 SMNVEV come from the germline V gene (reference sequence). V was pared by 2 bases and J by 1 base, with 11 bases between. The CDR3 is 15 residues long. Here the CDR3 DNA reads TGTGCCAGCAGTTTAGTAGGGTCTCAGAACACTGAAGCTTTCTTT. Translated, it gives CASSLVGSQNTEAFF.

The rearrangement uses TRBV20-1 and TRBJ2-6; D is ambiguous. The germline V gene has CDR1 DFQATT and CDR2 SNEGSKA (reference sequence). This CDR3 spans 13 amino acids. The V and J ends lost 1 base and 0 bases respectively, with 1 base between them. CDR3 DNA: TGCAGTGCTAGAGCCTCTGGGGCCAACGTCCTGACTTTC. Translated: CSARASGANVLTF.

This chain connects TRBV11-2 to TRBJ2-3; 8 bases are shared with TRBD1. Looked up from germline, CDR1 is SGHAT and CDR2 is FQNNGV. The V gene end was trimmed by 7 bases and the J gene end by 4 bases; junction bases not matched to a gene: 7. CDR3 length: 14 residues. The CDR3 sequence: CASNPRTGPDTQYF. CDR3 coding DNA: TGTGCCAGCAACCCGCGGACAGGGCCAGATACGCAGTATTTT.

The V gene is TRBV9, the J gene TRBJ2-1; D tentatively fits TRBD1 or TRBD2 (6 bases each). The CDR3 consists of 16 residues. CDR1 and CDR2 from the germline V gene are SGDLS and YYNGEE. Trimming shortened V by 0 bases and J by 4 bases, and 14 bases separated the two germline ends. CDR3 protein: CASSVDKTGRYNEQFF. The CDR3 nucleotides are TGTGCCAGCAGCGTAGATAAAACAGGGAGGTACAATGAGCAGTTCTTC.

V is TRBV12-3 or TRBV12-4 and J is TRBJ2-1; 11 nucleotides line up with TRBD2. V trimming: 0 bases; J trimming: 0 bases; junction bases outside the gene matches: 7. This CDR3 is 19 amino acids long. CDR3 coding DNA: TGTGCCAGCAGTTTAGCTACTAGCGGGGGCCTTAGCTCCTACAATGAGCAGTTCTTC. As protein: CASSLATSGGLSSYNEQFF.